Following are 19 T cell receptor beta chains from one sample sequenced in a study of type 1 and type 2 diabetes patients. Genomic DNA was the PCR template. A primer set of 30 forward and 13 reverse primers amplified the CDR3. A single record per CDR3 protein comes from TCRdb applying MiXCR to the multiplex PCR reads. The sample has about 270,000 distinct CDR3 sequences; over 45% are singletons. Material for sequencing was peripheral blood mononuclear cells (PBMCs). These receptors all stem from a man between 18 and 35 years old with type 2 diabetes.

This clonotype has more than one count but fewer than ten. The gene calls are TRBV25-1 and TRBJ1-5; possible D gene TRBD1, 6 bases. V was pared by 1 base and J by 5 bases, with 12 bases between. CDR1 is MGHDK, CDR2 SYGVNS, per germline. The CDR3 is 15 amino acids. The CDR3 sequence is CASSEFSGDHQPQHF. For the CDR3, the DNA is TGTGCCAGCAGTGAATTCTCAGGGGACCATCAGCCCCAGCATTTT.

This rearrangement joins TRBV5-1 to TRBJ2-2, with 8 bases aligning to TRBD2. J was trimmed by 5 bases and V by 4 bases; bases with no gene match: 10. CDR1 is SGHRS and CDR2 is YFSETQ in the germline V gene. This CDR3 is 16 amino acids long. CDR3 region: CASSLKGLGGTGELFF. As DNA, the CDR3 is TGCGCCAGCAGCCTGAAGGGACTAGGGGGGACCGGGGAGCTGTTTTTT.

This clonotype was picked up a small number of times. V and J are TRBV19 and TRBJ2-2; D gene ambiguous. The germline V gene encodes CDR1 LNHDA and CDR2 SQIVND (reference sequence). This CDR3 is 13 amino acids long. Trimming shortened V by 5 bases and J by 7 bases, and 11 bases separated the two germline ends. CDR3 amino acids: CASSSPRYGELFF. CDR3 DNA sequence: TGTGCCAGTAGTTCCCCCAGGTACGGGGAGCTGTTTTTT.

This chain uses TRBV7-2 with TRBJ2-7; 7 nucleotides agree with TRBD2. This CDR3 has 16 amino acids. The V segment lost 5 bases and the J segment 0 bases; nucleotides outside the gene matches: 10. The germline V gene encodes CDR1 SGHTA and CDR2 FQGNSA. Here the CDR3 DNA reads TGTGCCAGCAGCCCCGCCCGGGAGGCGAGCTCCTACGAGCAGTACTTC. This gives the protein CASSPAREASSYEQYF.

V is TRBV24-1 and J is TRBJ2-7; 14 nucleotides align to TRBD2. V dropped 9 bases and J dropped 7; count of bases not matched to a gene: 7. Germline values: CDR1 KGHDR, CDR2 SFDVKD. The CDR3 runs to 14 residues. DNA of the CDR3: TGTGCCACCGGACTAGCGGGAGGCTACAATGAGCAGTACTTC. This gives the protein CATGLAGGYNEQYF.

This clonotype was counted once. V and J are TRBV30 and TRBJ2-1; D unresolved. The germline V gene has CDR1 GTSNPN and CDR2 SVGIG (reference sequence). The V end was cut by 8 bases, the J end by 8 bases, with 19 bases between. The CDR3 runs to 13 residues. The CDR3 DNA is TGTGCCAGTAGTACGCAAGGGTTCGATGAGCAGTTCTTC. It is translated as CASSTQGFDEQFF.

This clonotype occurred a few times. The chain joins TRBV6-6 to TRBJ2-6, with 11 bases fitting TRBD1. V was pared by 4 bases and J by 2 bases, with 4 bases of the junction left unmatched. The length of the CDR3 is 17 residues. Germline V gene lookup returns CDR1 MNHNY and CDR2 SVGAGI (reference sequence). CDR3 DNA sequence: TGTGCCAGCAGTTCCGGGACAGGGGGAACTGGGGCCAACGTCCTGACTTTC. This sequence encodes CASSSGTGGTGANVLTF.

The chain couples TRBV9 to TRBJ2-7; TRBD2 might be the D (5 bases). From germline, CDR1 is SGDLS and CDR2 YYNGEE. The CDR3 is 14 residues long. Trimming took off 4 bases at V and 9 bases at J, with 20 bases between the two ends. CDR3 bases: TGTGCCAGCAGCCCTCGTGAGAGGGCGTGGATGCAGTACTTC. It is translated as CASSPRERAWMQYF.

The V gene is TRBV29-1, the J gene TRBJ1-4; possibly TRBD1 for D (5 bases). The germline V gene encodes CDR1 SQVTM and CDR2 ANQGSEA. The CDR3 totals 14 residues. This CDR3 is CTARGDAGTEKLFF. The CDR3 DNA reads TGCACCGCCCGGGGGGACGCCGGGACGGAAAAACTGTTTTTT.

The V call is TRBV11-2, the J call TRBJ2-7, with 8 bases fitting TRBD1. V dropped 6 bases and J dropped 6; count of bases not matched to a gene: 1. The germline V gene has CDR1 SGHAT and CDR2 FQNNGV. CDR3 length: 11 residues. The CDR3: CASRDRAEQYF. The CDR3 nucleotides read TGTGCCAGCAGGGACAGGGCCGAGCAGTACTTC.

The chain couples TRBV20-1 to TRBJ2-5; 14 bases fit TRBD2. V shed 1 base and J 2 bases; nucleotides not matched to a gene: 0. This CDR3 region has 15 residues. The germline V gene has CDR1 DFQATT and CDR2 SNEGSKA (reference sequence). The chain's CDR3 is CSARGLAGGQETQYF. DNA for the CDR3: TGCAGTGCTAGAGGACTAGCGGGAGGGCAAGAGACCCAGTACTTC.

V is TRBV2 and J is TRBJ1-5; D is unclear. V lost 7 bases to trimming and J lost 7 bases, with 14 bases between them. CDR3 length: 13 residues. Germline V gene sequence: CDR1 SNHLY, CDR2 FYNNEI. DNA for the CDR3: TGTGCCAGCACCCCCGACGATGGCCAGCCCCAGCATTTT. This gives the protein CASTPDDGQPQHF.

As for this clonotype: Possible read error: a much larger clone is one base away. The chain's CDR3 is CASREDRLRETQYF. CDR3 coding DNA: TGTGCCAGCAGAGAAGACAGACTACGAGAGACCCAGTACTTC. The rearrangement links TRBV2 to TRBJ2-5; D possibly uses TRBD1 or TRBD2 (5 bases each). Germline CDR1 and CDR2: SNHLY and FYNNEI. The CDR3 is 14 amino acids.

The chain joins TRBV6-5 to TRBJ2-2, with D uncertain. The CDR3 length is 13 residues. Germline loops: CDR1 MNHEY, CDR2 SVGAGI. V lost 4 bases and J 4 bases, leaving 7 bases between the germline ends. Here the CDR3 reads CASSFEVTGELFF. The CDR3 region has the DNA TGTGCCAGCAGTTTCGAGGTCACCGGGGAGCTGTTTTTT.

This chain connects TRBV4-2 to TRBJ2-3; D ambiguous. The V end was cut by 6 bases, the J end by 2 bases, with 12 bases between. The CDR3 consists of 14 residues. Germline loops: CDR1 LGHNA, CDR2 YNFKEQ. For the CDR3, the DNA is TGTGCCAGCAGTTTCGCGGTGGACACAGATACGCAGTATTTT. Translating gives CASSFAVDTDTQYF.

This sequence joins TRBV7-2 and TRBJ1-2; 9 bases align to TRBD1. This CDR3 has 14 residues. With V trimmed by 5 bases and J by 7 bases, 8 bases remained unmatched. In germline, CDR1 is SGHTA, CDR2 FQGNSA. This CDR3 is CASSPGTGRGGYTF. CDR3 coding DNA: TGTGCCAGCAGCCCCGGGACAGGGCGAGGTGGCTACACCTTC.

Many counts were recorded for this clonotype. In DNA form, the CDR3 reads TGTGCCAGCAGCCCTGACAGGGTCGTCCAGTACTTC. Translated, it gives CASSPDRVVQYF. This rearrangement joins TRBV7-2 to TRBJ2-5, with 7 bases identical to TRBD1. V trimming: 5 bases; J trimming: 10 bases; junction bases outside the gene matches: 7. Germline CDR1 SGHTA, CDR2 FQGNSA. This CDR3 region has 12 residues.

The rearrangement links TRBV5-1 to TRBJ2-2; D not certain. V lost 6 bases, J lost 4 bases, and 13 bases lay in between. The CDR3 has 14 residues. Germline CDR1 is SGHRS and CDR2 is YFSETQ. DNA for the CDR3: TGCGCCAGCACCCAGGCCCAGGTCACCGGGGAGCTGTTTTTT. Residues: CASTQAQVTGELFF. Full variable domain (remainder filled in from reference TRBV5-1 and TRBJ2-2): KAGVTQTPRYLIKTRGQQVTLSCSPISGHRSVSWYQQTPGQGLQFLFEYFSETQRNKGNFPGRFSGRQFSNSRSEMNVSTLELGDSALYLCASTQAQVTGELFFGEGSRLTVL.

The chain uses TRBV7-2 and TRBJ2-5; no firm D call. Germline values: CDR1 SGHTA, CDR2 FQGNSA. The CDR3 spans 13 residues. The V end lost 8 bases, the J end lost 4 bases, and 14 bases lay between the germline ends. The CDR3 region is CASCPPSRETQYF. Written as DNA, the CDR3 is TGTGCCAGCTGCCCACCGAGCCGAGAGACCCAGTACTTC.